The clone carrying this T cell receptor (beta chain) appeared many times. Its target is not known. Sequencing runs each generated in excess of 180 million TCR-beta sequences derived from 15-18 subjects. TCRdb re-called the 5' RACE reads through MiXCR, storing one row per CDR3 protein. In the table there are 66,000 or so distinct CDR3 sequences, roughly 5.5% of which are singletons. The record originates from a study of neurological immune-mediated disorders. Study background: Within the group of some 35 multiple sclerosis patients, approximately 30 were relapsing-remitting, while 3 were secondary progressive. Points from the study as a whole: Sharing of CDR3 amino acid sequences among expanded clones across subjects was absent, suggesting private repertoires in all groups. HTLV-1-associated myelopathy ranked highest for TCR clonal expansion and multiple sclerosis lowest, beneath healthy controls.

This TCR came from a woman aged 25 to 39 with multiple sclerosis. The specimen was PBMCs.

The CDR3 nucleotides are TGTGCCAGCAGCCCACAGGGAAGCTCCTACAATGAGCAGTTCTTC. Translated: CASSPQGSSYNEQFF. The V call is TRBV5-6, the J call TRBJ2-1; a possible D gene is TRBD1 (6 bases). Germline V gives CDR1 SGHDT, CDR2 YYEEEE. Deletions cut 4 bases from V and 0 bases from J, with 11 bases between. The CDR3 spans 15 residues.